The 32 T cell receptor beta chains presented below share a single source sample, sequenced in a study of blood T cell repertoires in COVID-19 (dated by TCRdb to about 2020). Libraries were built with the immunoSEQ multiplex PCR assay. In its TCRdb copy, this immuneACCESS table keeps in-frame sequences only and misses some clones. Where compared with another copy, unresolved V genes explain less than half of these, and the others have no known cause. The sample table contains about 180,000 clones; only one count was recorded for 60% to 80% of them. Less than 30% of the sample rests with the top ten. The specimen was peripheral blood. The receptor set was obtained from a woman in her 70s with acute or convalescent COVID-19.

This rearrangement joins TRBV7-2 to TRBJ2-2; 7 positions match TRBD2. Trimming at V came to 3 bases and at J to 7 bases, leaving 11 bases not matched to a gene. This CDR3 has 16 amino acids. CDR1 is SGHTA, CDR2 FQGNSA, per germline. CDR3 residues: CASSFKAGDGGGELFF. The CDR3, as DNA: TGTGCCAGCAGCTTTAAGGCGGGAGACGGGGGCGGGGAGCTGTTTTTT.

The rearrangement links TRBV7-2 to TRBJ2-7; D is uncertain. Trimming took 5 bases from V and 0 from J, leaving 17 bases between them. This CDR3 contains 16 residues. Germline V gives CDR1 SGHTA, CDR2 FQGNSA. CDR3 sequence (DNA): TGTGCCAGCAGCCCCTTGGCGGTAGTCGTCTCCTACGAGCAGTACTTC. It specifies CASSPLAVVVSYEQYF. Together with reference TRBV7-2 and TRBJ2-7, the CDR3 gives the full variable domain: GAGVSQSPSNKVTEKGKDVELRCDPISGHTALYWYRQSLGQGLEFLIYFQGNSAPDKSGLPSDRFSAERTGGSVSTLTIQRTQQEDSAVYLCASSPLAVVVSYEQYFGPGTRLTVT.

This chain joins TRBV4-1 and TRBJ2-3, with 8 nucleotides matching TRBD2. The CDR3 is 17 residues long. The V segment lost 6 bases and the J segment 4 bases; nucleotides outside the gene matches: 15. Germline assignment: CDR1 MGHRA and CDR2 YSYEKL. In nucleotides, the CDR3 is TGCGCCAGCAGTAGGGGCCGGGTAACGGGAGGGTCAGATACGCAGTATTTT. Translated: CASSRGRVTGGSDTQYF.

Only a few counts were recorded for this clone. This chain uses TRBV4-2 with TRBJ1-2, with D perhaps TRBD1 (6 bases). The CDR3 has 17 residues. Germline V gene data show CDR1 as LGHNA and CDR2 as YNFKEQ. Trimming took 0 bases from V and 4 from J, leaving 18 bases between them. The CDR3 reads CASSQDPAGAFPYGYTF. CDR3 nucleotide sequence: TGTGCCAGCAGCCAAGATCCTGCAGGGGCCTTCCCCTATGGCTACACCTTC.

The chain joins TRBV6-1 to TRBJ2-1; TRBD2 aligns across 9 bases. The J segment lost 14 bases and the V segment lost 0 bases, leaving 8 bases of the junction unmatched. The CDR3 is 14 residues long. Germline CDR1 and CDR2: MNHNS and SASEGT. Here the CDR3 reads CASSEAQRSGRKFF. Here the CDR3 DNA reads TGTGCCAGCAGTGAAGCGCAAAGGAGCGGGAGGAAGTTCTTC.

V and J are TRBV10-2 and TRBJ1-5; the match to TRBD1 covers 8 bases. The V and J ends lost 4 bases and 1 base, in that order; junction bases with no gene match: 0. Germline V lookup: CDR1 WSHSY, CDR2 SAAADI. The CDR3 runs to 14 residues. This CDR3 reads CASSGQGSNQPQHF. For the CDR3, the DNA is TGCGCCAGCAGTGGACAGGGGAGCAATCAGCCCCAGCATTTT.

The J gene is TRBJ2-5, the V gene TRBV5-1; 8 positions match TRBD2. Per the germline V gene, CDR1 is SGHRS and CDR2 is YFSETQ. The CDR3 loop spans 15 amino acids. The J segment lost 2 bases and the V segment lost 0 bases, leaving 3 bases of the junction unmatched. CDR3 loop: CASSLDAGGQETQYF. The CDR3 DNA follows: TGCGCCAGCAGCTTGGATGCGGGAGGACAAGAGACCCAGTACTTC.

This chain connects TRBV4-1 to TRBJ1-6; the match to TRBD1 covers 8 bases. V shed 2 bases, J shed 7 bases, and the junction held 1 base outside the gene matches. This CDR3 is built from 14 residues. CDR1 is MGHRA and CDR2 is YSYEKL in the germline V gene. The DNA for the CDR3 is TGCGCCAGCAGCCAACGGACAGGGAATTCACCCCTCCACTTT. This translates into CASSQRTGNSPLHF.

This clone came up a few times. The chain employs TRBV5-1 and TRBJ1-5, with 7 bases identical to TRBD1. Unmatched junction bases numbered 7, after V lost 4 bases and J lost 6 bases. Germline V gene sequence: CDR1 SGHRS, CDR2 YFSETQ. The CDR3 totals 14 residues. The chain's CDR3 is CASSPRGGLQPQHF. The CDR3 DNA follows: TGCGCCAGCAGCCCTAGAGGGGGCCTTCAGCCCCAGCATTTT.

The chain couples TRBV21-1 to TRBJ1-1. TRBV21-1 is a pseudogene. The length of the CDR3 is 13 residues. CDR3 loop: CASSKCGNTEAFF. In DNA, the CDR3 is TGTGCCAGCAGCAAGTGCGGGAACACTGAAGCTTTCTTT.

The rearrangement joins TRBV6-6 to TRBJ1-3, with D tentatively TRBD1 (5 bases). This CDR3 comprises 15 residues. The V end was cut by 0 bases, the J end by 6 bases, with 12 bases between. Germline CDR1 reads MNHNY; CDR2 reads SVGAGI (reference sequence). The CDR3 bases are TGTGCCAGCAGTTACTCCCCAGGGTGGGAAAACACCATATATTTT. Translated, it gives CASSYSPGWENTIYF.

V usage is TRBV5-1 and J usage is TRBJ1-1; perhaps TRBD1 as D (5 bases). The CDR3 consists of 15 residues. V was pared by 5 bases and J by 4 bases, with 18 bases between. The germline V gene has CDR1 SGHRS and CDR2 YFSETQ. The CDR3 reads CASRPTQQAITEAFF. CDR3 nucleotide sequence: TGCGCCAGCAGGCCAACCCAACAGGCGATCACTGAAGCTTTCTTT.

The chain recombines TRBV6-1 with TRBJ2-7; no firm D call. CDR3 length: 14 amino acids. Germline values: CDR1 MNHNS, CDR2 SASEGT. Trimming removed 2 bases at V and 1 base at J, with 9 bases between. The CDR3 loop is CASSELGSSYEQYF. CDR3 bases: TGTGCCAGCAGTGAATTGGGCAGTTCCTACGAGCAGTACTTC.

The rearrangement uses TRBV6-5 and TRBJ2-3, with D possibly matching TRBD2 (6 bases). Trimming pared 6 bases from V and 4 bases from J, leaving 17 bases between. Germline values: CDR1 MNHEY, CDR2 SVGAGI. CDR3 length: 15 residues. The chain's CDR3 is CASSSAGSGADTQYF. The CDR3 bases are TGTGCCAGCAGCTCTGCCGGGAGTGGTGCAGATACGCAGTATTTT.

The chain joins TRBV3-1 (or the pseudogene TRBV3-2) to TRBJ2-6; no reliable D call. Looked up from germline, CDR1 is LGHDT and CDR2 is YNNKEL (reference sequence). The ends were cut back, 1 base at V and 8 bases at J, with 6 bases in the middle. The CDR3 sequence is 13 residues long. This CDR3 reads CASSQATPNVLTF. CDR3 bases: TGTGCCAGCAGCCAAGCCACTCCCAACGTCCTGACTTTC.

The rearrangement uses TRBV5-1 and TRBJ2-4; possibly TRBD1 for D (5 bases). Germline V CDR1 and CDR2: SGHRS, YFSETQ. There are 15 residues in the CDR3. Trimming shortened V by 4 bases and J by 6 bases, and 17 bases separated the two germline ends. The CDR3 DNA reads TGCGCCAGCAGCCCGTACACAGGACGGAGAAACATTCAGTACTTC. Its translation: CASSPYTGRRNIQYF. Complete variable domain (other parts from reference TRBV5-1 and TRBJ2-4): KAGVTQTPRYLIKTRGQQVTLSCSPISGHRSVSWYQQTPGQGLQFLFEYFSETQRNKGNFPGRFSGRQFSNSRSEMNVSTLELGDSALYLCASSPYTGRRNIQYFGAGTRLSVL.

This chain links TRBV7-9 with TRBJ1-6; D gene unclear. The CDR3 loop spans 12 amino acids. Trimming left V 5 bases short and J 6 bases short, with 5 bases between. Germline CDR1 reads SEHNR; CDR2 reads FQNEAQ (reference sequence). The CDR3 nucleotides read TGTGCCAGCAGCGAGTCTAATTCACCCCTCCACTTT. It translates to CASSESNSPLHF.

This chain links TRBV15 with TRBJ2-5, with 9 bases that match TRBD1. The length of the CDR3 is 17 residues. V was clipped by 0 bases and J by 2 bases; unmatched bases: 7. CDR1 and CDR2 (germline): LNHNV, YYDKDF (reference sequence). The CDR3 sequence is CATSRDFTGTGQETQYF. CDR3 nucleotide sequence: TGTGCCACCAGCAGAGATTTCACCGGGACAGGGCAAGAGACCCAGTACTTC. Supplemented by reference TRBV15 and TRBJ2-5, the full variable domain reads DAMVIQNPRYQVTQFGKPVTLSCSQTLNHNVMYWYQQKSSQAPKLLFHYYDKDFNNEADTPDNFQSRRPNTSFCFLDIRSPGLGDTAMYLCATSRDFTGTGQETQYFGPGTRLLVL.

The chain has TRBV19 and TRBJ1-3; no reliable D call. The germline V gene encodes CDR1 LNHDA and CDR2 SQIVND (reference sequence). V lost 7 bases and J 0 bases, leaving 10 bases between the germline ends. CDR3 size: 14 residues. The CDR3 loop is CASTWSHSGNTIYF. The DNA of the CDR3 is TGTGCCAGTACTTGGAGTCACTCTGGAAACACCATATATTTT. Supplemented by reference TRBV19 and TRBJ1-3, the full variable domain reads DGGITQSPKYLFRKEGQNVTLSCEQNLNHDAMYWYRQDPGQGLRLIYYSQIVNDFQKGDIAEGYSVSREKKESFPLTVTSAQKNPTAFYLCASTWSHSGNTIYFGEGSWLTVV.

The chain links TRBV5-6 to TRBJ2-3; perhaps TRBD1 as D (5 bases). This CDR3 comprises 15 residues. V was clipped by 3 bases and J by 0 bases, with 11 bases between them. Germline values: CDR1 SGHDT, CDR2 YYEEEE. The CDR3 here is CASSWGPASTDTQYF. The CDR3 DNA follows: TGTGCCAGCAGCTGGGGCCCAGCTAGCACAGATACGCAGTATTTT.

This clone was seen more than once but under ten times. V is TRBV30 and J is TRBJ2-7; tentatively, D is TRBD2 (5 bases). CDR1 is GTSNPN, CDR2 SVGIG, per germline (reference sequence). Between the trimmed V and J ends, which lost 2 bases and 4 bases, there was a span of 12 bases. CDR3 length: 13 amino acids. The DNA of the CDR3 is TGTGCCTGGAGTAAGAACAGAGGGTACGAGCAGTACTTC. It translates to CAWSKNRGYEQYF.

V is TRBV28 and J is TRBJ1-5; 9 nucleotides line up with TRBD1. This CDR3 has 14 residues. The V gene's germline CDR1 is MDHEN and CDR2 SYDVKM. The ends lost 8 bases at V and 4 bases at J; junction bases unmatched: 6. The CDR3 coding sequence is TGTGCCAGCCGCTTGGGACAGGGTAATCAGCCCCAGCATTTT. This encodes CASRLGQGNQPQHF.

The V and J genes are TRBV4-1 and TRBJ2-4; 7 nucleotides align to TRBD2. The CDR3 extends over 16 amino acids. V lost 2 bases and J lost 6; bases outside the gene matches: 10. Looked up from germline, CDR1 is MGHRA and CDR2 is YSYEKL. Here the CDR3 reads CASSQLTGTTGNIQYF. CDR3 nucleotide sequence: TGCGCCAGCAGCCAATTGACCGGGACTACGGGAAACATTCAGTACTTC.

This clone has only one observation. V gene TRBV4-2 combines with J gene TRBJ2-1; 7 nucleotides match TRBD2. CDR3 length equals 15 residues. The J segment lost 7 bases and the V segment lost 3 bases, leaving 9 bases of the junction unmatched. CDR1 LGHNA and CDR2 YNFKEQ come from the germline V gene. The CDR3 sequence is CASSQTAGAANEQFF. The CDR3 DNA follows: TGTGCCAGCAGCCAGACTGCGGGAGCCGCGAATGAGCAGTTCTTC.

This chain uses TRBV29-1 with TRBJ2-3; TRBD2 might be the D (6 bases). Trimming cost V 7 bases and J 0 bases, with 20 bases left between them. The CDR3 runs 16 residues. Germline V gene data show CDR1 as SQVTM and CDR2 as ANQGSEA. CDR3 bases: TGCAGCGCCATGACACCGAGCGGGCCGAGCACAGATACGCAGTATTTT. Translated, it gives CSAMTPSGPSTDTQYF.

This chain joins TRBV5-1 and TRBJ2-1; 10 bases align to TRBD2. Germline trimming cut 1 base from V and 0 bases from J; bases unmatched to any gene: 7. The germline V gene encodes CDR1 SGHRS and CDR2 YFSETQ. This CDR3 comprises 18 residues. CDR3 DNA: TGCGCCAGCAGCTTGTCTGGACTAGCGGCAAGCTCCTACAATGAGCAGTTCTTC. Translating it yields CASSLSGLAASSYNEQFF.

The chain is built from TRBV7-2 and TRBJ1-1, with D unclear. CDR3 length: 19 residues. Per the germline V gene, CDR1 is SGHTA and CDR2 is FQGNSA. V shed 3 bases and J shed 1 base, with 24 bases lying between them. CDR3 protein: CASSFFYGTYTIGNTEAFF. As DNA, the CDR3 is TGTGCCAGCAGCTTTTTTTACGGCACCTACACTATAGGGAACACTGAAGCTTTCTTT.

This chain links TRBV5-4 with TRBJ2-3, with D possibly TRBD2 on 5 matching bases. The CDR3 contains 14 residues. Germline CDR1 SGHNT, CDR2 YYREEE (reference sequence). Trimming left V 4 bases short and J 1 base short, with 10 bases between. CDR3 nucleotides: TGTGCCAGCAGCCCCGGACTTGGCACAGATACGCAGTATTTT. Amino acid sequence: CASSPGLGTDTQYF.

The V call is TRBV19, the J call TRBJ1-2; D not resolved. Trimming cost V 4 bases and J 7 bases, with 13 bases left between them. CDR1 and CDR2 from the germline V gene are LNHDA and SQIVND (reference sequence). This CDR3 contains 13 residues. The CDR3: CASSTPDSGGYTF. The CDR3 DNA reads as TGTGCCAGTAGTACGCCGGATTCAGGTGGCTACACCTTC.

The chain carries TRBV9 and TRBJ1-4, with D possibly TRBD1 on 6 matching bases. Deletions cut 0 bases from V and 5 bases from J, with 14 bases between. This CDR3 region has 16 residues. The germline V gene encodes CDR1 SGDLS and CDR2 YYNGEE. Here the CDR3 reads CASSVGRGGTNEKLFF. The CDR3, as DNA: TGTGCCAGCAGCGTAGGGAGAGGGGGTACAAATGAAAAACTGTTTTTT.

The CDR3 protein is CASSLVGGQGTNQPQHF. The CDR3 bases are TGTGCCAGCAGCTTAGTGGGGGGACAGGGGACAAATCAGCCCCAGCATTTT. The chain is built from TRBV7-2 and TRBJ1-5, with 10 positions matching TRBD1. V was pared by 1 base and J by 4 bases, with 7 bases of the junction left unmatched. Germline-derived CDR1 and CDR2 are SGHTA and FQGNSA. CDR3 length: 17 amino acids.

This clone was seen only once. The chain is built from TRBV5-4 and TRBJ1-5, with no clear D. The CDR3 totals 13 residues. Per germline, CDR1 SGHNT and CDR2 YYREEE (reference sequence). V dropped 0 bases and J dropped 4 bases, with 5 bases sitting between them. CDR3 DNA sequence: TGTGCCAGCAGCTTGGGCGAGAATCAGCCCCAGCATTTT. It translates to CASSLGENQPQHF. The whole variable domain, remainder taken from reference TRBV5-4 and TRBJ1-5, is ETGVTQSPTHLIKTRGQQVTLRCSSQSGHNTVSWYQQALGQGPQFIFQYYREEENGRGNFPPRFSGLQFPNYSSELNVNALELDDSALYLCASSLGENQPQHFGDGTRLSIL.